This T cell receptor beta chain was sequenced in a study of T cells after posttransplantation cyclophosphamide. Study-level points and caveats: TRB overlap between skin or GI tissue T cells and blood was limited. Later post-transplant blood repertoires were often dominated by donor CD8+ memory clones. Recipient CMV seropositivity and CMV reactivation strongly tracked TRB clonality.

Repertoires were generated with immunoSEQ multiplex PCR, while TCRdb's copy carries only in-frame clones and drops some. Here the sample spans some 19,000 clones, over 75% being singletons. Methotrexate plus calcineurin inhibitor accompanied controls' myeloablative marrow transplants; sampling was 1 year later. V lost 4 bases to trimming and J lost 9 bases, with 10 bases between them. Germline V lookup: CDR1 SGHTA, CDR2 FQGTGA. This CDR3 contains 12 residues. With respect to this clone: The antigen remains undetermined.

The source material was PBMCs, sampled approximately 370 days after allogeneic stem cell transplant with calcineurin inhibitor and methotrexate. The origin of this receptor is a female patient in her 30s who received an allogeneic stem cell transplant from an unrelated donor, was CMV-positive, and had acute and chronic GVHD. Some T cells may be graft donor cells. The rearrangement joins TRBV7-3 to TRBJ2-1; D is possibly TRBD2 (6 bases). The CDR3 is CASSSPGGEQFF. The CDR3 bases are TGTGCCAGCAGCTCCCCCGGGGGTGAGCAGTTCTTC.